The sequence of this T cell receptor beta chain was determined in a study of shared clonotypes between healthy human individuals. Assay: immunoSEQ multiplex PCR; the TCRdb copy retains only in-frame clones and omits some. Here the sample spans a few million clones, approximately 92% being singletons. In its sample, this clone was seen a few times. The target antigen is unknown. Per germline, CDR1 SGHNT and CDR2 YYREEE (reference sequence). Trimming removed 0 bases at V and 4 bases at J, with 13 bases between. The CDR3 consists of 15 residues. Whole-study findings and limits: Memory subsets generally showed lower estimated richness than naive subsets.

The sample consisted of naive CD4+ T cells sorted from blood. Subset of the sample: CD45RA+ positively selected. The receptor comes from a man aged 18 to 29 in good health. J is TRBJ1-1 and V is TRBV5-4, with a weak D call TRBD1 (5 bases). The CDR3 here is CASSLDVTVGTEAFF. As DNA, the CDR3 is TGTGCCAGCAGCTTGGATGTGACAGTGGGCACTGAAGCTTTCTTT.